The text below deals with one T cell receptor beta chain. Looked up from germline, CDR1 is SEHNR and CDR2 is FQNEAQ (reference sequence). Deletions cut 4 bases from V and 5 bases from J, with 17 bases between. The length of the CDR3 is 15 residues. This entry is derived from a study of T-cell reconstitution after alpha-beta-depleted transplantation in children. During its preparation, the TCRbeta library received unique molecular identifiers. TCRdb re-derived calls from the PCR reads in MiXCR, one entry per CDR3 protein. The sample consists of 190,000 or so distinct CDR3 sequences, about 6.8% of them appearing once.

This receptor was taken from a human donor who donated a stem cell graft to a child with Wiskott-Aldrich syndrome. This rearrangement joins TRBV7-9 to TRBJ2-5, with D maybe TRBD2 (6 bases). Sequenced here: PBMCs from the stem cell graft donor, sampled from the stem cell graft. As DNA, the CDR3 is TGTGCCAGCAGCTCCCTAGCCGGAGGGAGGGAGACCCAGTACTTC. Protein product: CASSSLAGGRETQYF. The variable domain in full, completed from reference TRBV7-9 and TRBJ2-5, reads DTGVSQNPRHKITKRGQNVTFRCDPISEHNRLYWYRQTLGQGPEFLTYFQNEAQLEKSRLLSDRFSAERPKGSFSTLEIQRTEQGDSAMYLCASSSLAGGRETQYFGPGTRLLVL.